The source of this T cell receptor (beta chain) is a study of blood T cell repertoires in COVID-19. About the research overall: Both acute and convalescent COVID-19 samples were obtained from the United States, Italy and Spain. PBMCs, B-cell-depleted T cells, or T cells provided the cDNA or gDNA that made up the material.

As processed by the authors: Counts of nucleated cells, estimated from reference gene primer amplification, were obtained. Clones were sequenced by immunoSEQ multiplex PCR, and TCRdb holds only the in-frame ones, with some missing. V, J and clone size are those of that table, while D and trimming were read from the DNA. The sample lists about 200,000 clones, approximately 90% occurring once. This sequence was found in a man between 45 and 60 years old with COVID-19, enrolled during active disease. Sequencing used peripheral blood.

The CDR3 protein is CASSNGQTNYGYTF. In nucleotides, the CDR3 is TGTGCCAGTAGTAACGGACAGACTAACTATGGCTACACCTTC. The chain employs TRBV19 and TRBJ1-2, with D perhaps matching TRBD1 (6 bases). This CDR3 contains 14 residues. The ends were cut back, 4 bases at V and 0 bases at J, with 9 bases in the middle. The V gene's germline CDR1 is LNHDA and CDR2 SQIVND (reference sequence).